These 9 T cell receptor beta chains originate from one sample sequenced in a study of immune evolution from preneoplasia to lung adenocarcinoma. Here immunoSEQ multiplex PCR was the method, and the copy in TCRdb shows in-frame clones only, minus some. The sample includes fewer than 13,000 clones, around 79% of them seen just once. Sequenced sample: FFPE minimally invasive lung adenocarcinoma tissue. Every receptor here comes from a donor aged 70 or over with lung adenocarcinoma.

The CDR3: CASSIPLGGTGGLWETQYF. CDR3 DNA: TGTGCCAGCAGCATTCCCTTAGGCGGGACAGGGGGCTTGTGGGAGACCCAGTACTTC. This chain joins TRBV7-8 and TRBJ2-5; 12 nucleotides line up with TRBD1. CDR3 length equals 19 residues. Germline V gives CDR1 SGHVS, CDR2 FQNEAQ. The ends lost 5 bases at V and 5 bases at J; junction bases unmatched: 18.

The CDR3 loop is CASSDTYNQPQHF. The CDR3 DNA sequence: TGCGCCAGCAGTGACACCTACAATCAGCCCCAGCATTTT. The V and J genes are TRBV10-2 and TRBJ1-5; D is undetermined. CDR1 and CDR2 (germline): WSHSY, SAAADI. With 3 bases removed from V and 3 bases from J, the gap between germline ends came to 6 bases. This CDR3 has 13 residues.

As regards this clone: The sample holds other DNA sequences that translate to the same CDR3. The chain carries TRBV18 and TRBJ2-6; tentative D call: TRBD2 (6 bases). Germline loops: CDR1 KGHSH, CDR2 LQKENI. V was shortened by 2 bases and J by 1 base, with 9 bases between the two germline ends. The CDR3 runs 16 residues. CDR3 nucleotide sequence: TGTGCCAGCTCACCAAGACTAGGGTCTGGGGCCAACGTCCTGACTTTC. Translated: CASSPRLGSGANVLTF.

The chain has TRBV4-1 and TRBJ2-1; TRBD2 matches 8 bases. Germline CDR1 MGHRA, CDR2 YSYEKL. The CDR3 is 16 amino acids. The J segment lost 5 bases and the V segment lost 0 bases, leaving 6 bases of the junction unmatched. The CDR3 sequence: CASSQDTSGRHNEQFF. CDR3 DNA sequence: TGCGCCAGCAGCCAAGATACGAGCGGGAGACACAATGAGCAGTTCTTC.

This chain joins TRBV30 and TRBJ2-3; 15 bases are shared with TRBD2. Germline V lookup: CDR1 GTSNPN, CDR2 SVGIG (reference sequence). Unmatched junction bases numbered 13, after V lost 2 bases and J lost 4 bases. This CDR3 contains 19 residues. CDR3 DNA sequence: TGTGCCTGGAGTACAGGACTAGCGGGAGGGCCGAGGAGCCCAGATACGCAGTATTTT. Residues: CAWSTGLAGGPRSPDTQYF.

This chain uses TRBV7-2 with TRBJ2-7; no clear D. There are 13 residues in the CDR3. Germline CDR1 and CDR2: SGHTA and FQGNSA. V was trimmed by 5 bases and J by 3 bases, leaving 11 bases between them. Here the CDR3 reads CASSKTLSYEQYF. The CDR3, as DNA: TGTGCCAGCAGCAAGACTCTCAGCTACGAGCAGTACTTC.

CDR3 region: CSVEILARNTDTQYF. For the CDR3, the DNA is TGCAGCGTTGAAATTCTGGCCAGAAACACAGATACGCAGTATTTT. The chain joins TRBV29-1 to TRBJ2-3; the D is unclear. The CDR3 runs to 15 residues. V lost 2 bases to trimming and J lost 2 bases, with 14 bases between them. Per the germline V gene, CDR1 is SQVTM and CDR2 is ANQGSEA.

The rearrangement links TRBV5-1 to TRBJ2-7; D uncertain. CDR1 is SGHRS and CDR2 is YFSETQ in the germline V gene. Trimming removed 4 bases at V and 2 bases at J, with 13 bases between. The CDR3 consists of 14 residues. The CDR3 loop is CASSPTGEPYEQYF. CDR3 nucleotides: TGCGCCAGCAGCCCTACTGGCGAGCCCTACGAGCAGTACTTC.

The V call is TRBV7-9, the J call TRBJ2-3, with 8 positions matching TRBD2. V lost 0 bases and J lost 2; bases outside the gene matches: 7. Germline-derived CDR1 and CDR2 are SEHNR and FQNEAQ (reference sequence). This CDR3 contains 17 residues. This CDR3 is CASSLAYERELTDTQYF. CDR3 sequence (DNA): TGTGCCAGCAGCTTAGCGTACGAGCGGGAGCTCACAGATACGCAGTATTTT.